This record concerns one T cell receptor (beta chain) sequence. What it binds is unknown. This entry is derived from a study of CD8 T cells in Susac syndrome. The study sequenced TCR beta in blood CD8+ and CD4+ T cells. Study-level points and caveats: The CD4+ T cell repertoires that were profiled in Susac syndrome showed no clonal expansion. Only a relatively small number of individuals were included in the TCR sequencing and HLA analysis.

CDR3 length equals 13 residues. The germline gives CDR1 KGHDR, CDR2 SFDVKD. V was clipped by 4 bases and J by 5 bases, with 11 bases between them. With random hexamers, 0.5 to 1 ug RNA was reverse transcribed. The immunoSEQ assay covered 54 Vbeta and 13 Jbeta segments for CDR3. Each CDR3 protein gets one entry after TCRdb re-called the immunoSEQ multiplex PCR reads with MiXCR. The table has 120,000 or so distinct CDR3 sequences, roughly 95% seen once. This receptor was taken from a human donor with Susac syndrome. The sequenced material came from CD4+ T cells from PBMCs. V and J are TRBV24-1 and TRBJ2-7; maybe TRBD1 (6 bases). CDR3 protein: CATSEGALDEQYF. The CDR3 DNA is TGTGCCACCAGTGAGGGGGCGCTGGACGAGCAGTACTTC.